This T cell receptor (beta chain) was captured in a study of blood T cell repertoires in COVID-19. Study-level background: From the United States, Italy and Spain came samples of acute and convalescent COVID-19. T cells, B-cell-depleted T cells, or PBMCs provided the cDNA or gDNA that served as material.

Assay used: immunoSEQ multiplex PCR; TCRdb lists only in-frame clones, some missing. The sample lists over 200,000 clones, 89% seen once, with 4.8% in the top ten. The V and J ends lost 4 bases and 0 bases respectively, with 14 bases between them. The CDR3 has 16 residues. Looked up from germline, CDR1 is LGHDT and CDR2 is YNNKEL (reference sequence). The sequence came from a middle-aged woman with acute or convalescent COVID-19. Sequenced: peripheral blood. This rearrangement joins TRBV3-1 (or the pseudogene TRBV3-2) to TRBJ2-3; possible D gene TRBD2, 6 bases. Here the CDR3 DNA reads TGTGCCAGCAGCCCCCTTTCCCGGGGGAGCACAGATACGCAGTATTTT. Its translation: CASSPLSRGSTDTQYF.